Each of the 27 T cell receptor beta chains below was sequenced from the same sample in a study of OX40 agonist ivuxolimab in advanced cancers. Using immunoSEQ multiplex PCR, the repertoire was profiled, and TCRdb retains in-frame clones only, with some absent. The sample lists 20,000 to 25,000 clones; over 75% were seen once. The input for sequencing was CD4+ or CD8+ T cells sorted from blood, taken in a trial of the OX40 agonist ivuxolimab. These receptors were taken from an adult with an advanced solid tumor such as melanoma, head and neck, liver or kidney cancer.

The CDR3 is CASSLLAGTEAFF. DNA of the CDR3: TGTGCCAGCAGCTTGCTAGCCGGCACTGAAGCTTTCTTT. The chain has TRBV5-6 and TRBJ1-1; D gene ambiguous. The CDR3 consists of 13 residues. V dropped 1 base and J dropped 4 bases, with 8 bases sitting between them. The germline gives CDR1 SGHDT, CDR2 YYEEEE.

The V and J genes are TRBV2 and TRBJ1-6; 7 nucleotides agree with TRBD1. The V and J ends lost 7 bases and 4 bases, in that order; junction bases with no gene match: 10. Germline loops: CDR1 SNHLY, CDR2 FYNNEI. This CDR3 spans 16 amino acids. This chain's CDR3 is CASILGPGQYNSPLHF. The DNA for the CDR3 is TGTGCCAGCATTCTTGGGCCGGGACAGTATAATTCACCCCTCCACTTT.

The chain uses TRBV4-1 and TRBJ1-2; D gene uncertain. The germline V and J ends were trimmed by 1 base and 12 bases, with 18 bases remaining between them. The CDR3 spans 14 residues. In germline, CDR1 is MGHRA, CDR2 YSYEKL. Written as DNA, the CDR3 is TGCGCCAGCAGCCAAGTACCGGTATATAGGGTTCACACCTTC. It translates to CASSQVPVYRVHTF.

This sequence joins TRBV6-5 and TRBJ2-2; 7 bases agree with TRBD2. The CDR3 consists of 13 residues. CDR1 is MNHEY and CDR2 is SVGAGI in the germline V gene. Trimming removed 6 bases from V and 5 bases from J; junction bases left unmatched: 3. The CDR3 sequence: CASSPGGTGELFF. DNA of the CDR3: TGTGCCAGCAGCCCGGGGGGAACCGGGGAGCTGTTTTTT.

The chain employs TRBV14 and TRBJ2-7; 9 positions match TRBD2. Trimming cost V 9 bases and J 2 bases; bases outside gene matches: 8. Germline V gene data show CDR1 as SGHDN and CDR2 as FVKESK. The CDR3 spans 14 residues. The CDR3 coding sequence is TGTGCCAGGGGGGGCGGGGGGGAGGCCTACGAGCAGTACTTC. Its translation is CARGGGGEAYEQYF.

This chain links TRBV11-3 with TRBJ2-1, with 9 bases aligning to TRBD1. The CDR3 consists of 15 residues. CDR1 and CDR2 (germline): SGHNT, YENEEA. V dropped 3 bases and J dropped 4; count of bases not matched to a gene: 4. The CDR3: CASSFRQGGYNEQFF. CDR3 nucleotides: TGTGCCAGCAGCTTCAGACAGGGGGGATACAATGAGCAGTTCTTC.

The V gene is TRBV4-2, the J gene TRBJ2-5; D is undetermined. This CDR3 is 16 amino acids long. Between the trimmed V and J ends, which lost 0 bases and 6 bases, there was a span of 17 bases. Germline CDR1 is LGHNA and CDR2 is YNFKEQ. Here the CDR3 reads CASSQDGVGLTKTQYF. The CDR3 coding sequence is TGTGCCAGCAGCCAAGATGGGGTAGGGCTAACAAAGACCCAGTACTTC.

The chain is built from TRBV30 and TRBJ1-5, with D possibly TRBD1 on 5 matching bases. This CDR3 contains 13 residues. Germline loops: CDR1 GTSNPN, CDR2 SVGIG (reference sequence). Trimming took 5 bases from V and 4 from J, leaving 12 bases between them. CDR3 nucleotide sequence: TGTGCCTGGGAGACAGAGATAAATCAGCCCCAGCATTTT. Translating it yields CAWETEINQPQHF.

This clone has just a few counts. The chain couples TRBV30 to TRBJ1-5; D uncertain. V dropped 2 bases and J dropped 3 bases, with 8 bases sitting between them. There are 13 residues in the CDR3. The germline gives CDR1 GTSNPN, CDR2 SVGIG (reference sequence). The CDR3 loop reads CAWSSDVNQPQHF. The CDR3 DNA sequence: TGTGCCTGGAGTTCCGACGTCAATCAGCCCCAGCATTTT.

By share of the sample, this clone is medium-sized (0.01 to 0.1%). V is TRBV19 and J is TRBJ1-1; 7 nucleotides match TRBD1. The CDR3 length is 14 residues. With 6 bases clipped from V and 0 bases from J, the junction kept 4 bases outside the gene matches. Germline loops: CDR1 LNHDA, CDR2 SQIVND (reference sequence). The CDR3 nucleotides read TGTGCCAGTAGCGCGACAGGGCTGAACACTGAAGCTTTCTTT. Protein: CASSATGLNTEAFF.

Only one count was recorded for this clone. The chain recombines TRBV7-8 with TRBJ1-2; 9 bases match TRBD1. The CDR3 runs to 13 residues. J was trimmed by 4 bases and V by 5 bases; bases with no gene match: 2. Germline V gene data show CDR1 as SGHVS and CDR2 as FQNEAQ. The CDR3 region has the DNA TGTGCCAGCAGCCCGACAGGGGGCTATGGCTACACCTTC. Its translation: CASSPTGGYGYTF.

The CDR3 here is CATKRANSYEQYF. The CDR3, as DNA: TGTGCCACCAAGAGGGCGAATTCCTACGAGCAGTACTTC. The chain links TRBV25-1 to TRBJ2-7; tentative D call: TRBD2 (5 bases). Deletions cut 10 bases from V and 1 base from J, with 14 bases between. The germline gives CDR1 MGHDK, CDR2 SYGVNS. The CDR3 extends over 13 amino acids.

This clone has a single count. CDR3 sequence: CASSYSASGAYEQYF. The CDR3 coding sequence is TGTGCCAGCAGTTATTCGGCTAGCGGAGCCTACGAGCAGTACTTC. The J gene is TRBJ2-7, the V gene TRBV6-5; 7 nucleotides align to TRBD2. Per the germline V gene, CDR1 is MNHEY and CDR2 is SVGAGI. V lost 3 bases, J lost 2 bases, and 7 bases stayed unmatched. The CDR3 covers 15 residues.

The V call is TRBV6-5, the J call TRBJ2-7, with a weak D call TRBD1 (6 bases). Germline V gene sequence: CDR1 MNHEY, CDR2 SVGAGI. The CDR3 is made up of 14 amino acids. With 6 bases removed from V and 2 bases from J, the gap between germline ends came to 14 bases. CDR3: CASSWGPGTYEQYF. In DNA form, the CDR3 reads TGTGCCAGCAGCTGGGGGCCCGGGACCTACGAGCAGTACTTC.

This chain links TRBV7-6 with TRBJ2-7; D is unclear. Looked up from germline, CDR1 is SGHVS and CDR2 is FNYEAQ. The ends were cut back, 2 bases at V and 2 bases at J, with 4 bases in the middle. The CDR3 extends over 12 amino acids. The CDR3: CASSLQTYEQYF. CDR3 nucleotides: TGTGCCAGCAGCTTACAAACCTACGAGCAGTACTTC. The full variable domain, its missing parts supplied by reference TRBV7-6 and TRBJ2-7, is GAGVSQSPRYKVTKRGQDVALRCDPISGHVSLYWYRQALGQGPEFLTYFNYEAQQDKSGLPNDRFSAERPEGSISTLTIQRTEQRDSAMYRCASSLQTYEQYFGPGTRLTVT.

This clone was seen more than once but under ten times. The J gene is TRBJ1-5, the V gene TRBV5-5; TRBD1 matches at 7 bases. Trimming took 5 bases from V and 0 from J; bases not matched to a gene: 11. Germline CDR1 SGHKS, CDR2 YYEKEE (reference sequence). The CDR3 extends over 17 amino acids. The CDR3 coding sequence is TGTGCCAGCAGACCGGGACAGAACATCGATAGCAATCAGCCCCAGCATTTT. Protein sequence: CASRPGQNIDSNQPQHF.

This clone was counted a few times. The rearrangement links TRBV9 to TRBJ1-1; no reliable D call. V was clipped by 2 bases and J by 4 bases, with 6 bases between them. The CDR3 sequence is 12 residues long. CDR1 SGDLS and CDR2 YYNGEE come from the germline V gene. The CDR3 sequence is CASSVVTTEAFF. The CDR3 bases are TGTGCCAGCAGCGTGGTAACCACTGAAGCTTTCTTT.

The chain carries TRBV15 and TRBJ2-7, with 8 bases lining up with TRBD1. CDR1 and CDR2 (germline): LNHNV, YYDKDF (reference sequence). V lost 3 bases to trimming and J lost 6 bases; unmatched junction nucleotides: 1. The CDR3 runs 12 residues. The CDR3 spells CATSRDRAEQYF. The CDR3 bases are TGTGCCACCAGCAGGGACAGGGCCGAGCAGTACTTC.

V and J are TRBV13 and TRBJ1-3; the match to TRBD1 covers 8 bases. V gave up 3 bases and J gave up 6 bases; unmatched junction bases: 7. The CDR3 has 15 residues. In germline, CDR1 is PRHDT, CDR2 FYEKMQ (reference sequence). In nucleotides, the CDR3 is TGTGCCAGCAGCTTTGCAGGGGGCGAAGAAAACACCATATATTTT. Translating it yields CASSFAGGEENTIYF.

The chain recombines TRBV7-9 with TRBJ1-6; 11 nucleotides agree with TRBD1. This CDR3 contains 17 residues. Germline-derived CDR1 and CDR2 are SEHNR and FQNEAQ (reference sequence). The J segment lost 14 bases and the V segment lost 3 bases, leaving 15 bases of the junction unmatched. CDR3 sequence (DNA): TGTGCCAGCAGCTTGGTAGTGGCCGGGACAGGGGGTGCCACCCTCCACTTT. The encoded protein is CASSLVVAGTGGATLHF.

CDR3 DNA: TGCAGCGTGCGGGGGCGGGGGCTGGAGCAAGAGACCCAGTACTTC. This encodes CSVRGRGLEQETQYF. The rearrangement uses TRBV29-1 and TRBJ2-5; D is perhaps TRBD2 (7 bases). Germline loops: CDR1 SQVTM, CDR2 ANQGSEA. This CDR3 is 15 amino acids long. The germline V and J ends were trimmed by 6 bases and 2 bases, with 19 bases remaining between them. Complete variable domain (other parts from reference TRBV29-1 and TRBJ2-5): SAVISQKPSRDICQRGTSLTIQCQVDSQVTMMFWYRQQPGQSLTLIATANQGSEATYESGFVIDKFPISRPNLTFSTLTVSNMSPEDSSIYLCSVRGRGLEQETQYFGPGTRLLVL.

The V call is TRBV19, the J call TRBJ2-3, with 7 nucleotides matching TRBD1. The trim removed 3 bases at V and 4 bases at J, leaving 10 bases unmatched. The CDR3 consists of 16 residues. From germline, CDR1 is LNHDA and CDR2 SQIVND (reference sequence). The CDR3 DNA reads as TGTGCCAGTAGTATGAGGACAGGTGGGGGCCCAGATACGCAGTATTTT. Translated: CASSMRTGGGPDTQYF.

The rearrangement links TRBV29-1 to TRBJ2-2; D is ambiguous. Germline V lookup: CDR1 SQVTM, CDR2 ANQGSEA. The ends were cut back, 1 base at V and 0 bases at J, with 3 bases in the middle. This CDR3 has 13 residues. CDR3 coding DNA: TGCAGCGTTGAAGCAGCGAACACCGGGGAGCTGTTTTTT. This translates into CSVEAANTGELFF.

This chain connects TRBV19 to TRBJ1-4; D is ambiguous. CDR3 length: 15 amino acids. V was cut by 7 bases and J by 3 bases, with 15 bases left in between. Germline V gene sequence: CDR1 LNHDA, CDR2 SQIVND (reference sequence). The CDR3 bases are TGTGCCAGTACTGCTCCTTACGGCCCTAATGAAAAACTGTTTTTT. Protein: CASTAPYGPNEKLFF.

CDR3 sequence (DNA): TGCGCCAGCAGCCAAGGGACAGGAGAGTACGAGCAGTACTTC. Its protein product is CASSQGTGEYEQYF. The rearrangement joins TRBV4-3 to TRBJ2-7; 7 nucleotides align to TRBD1. Germline V lookup: CDR1 LGHNA, CDR2 YSLEER. The CDR3 is 14 amino acids. Trimming took 1 base from V and 4 from J; bases not matched to a gene: 4.

This chain uses TRBV6-5 with TRBJ1-6, with D possibly being TRBD1 (5 bases). Looked up from germline, CDR1 is MNHEY and CDR2 is SVGAGI. V dropped 5 bases and J dropped 8 bases, with 16 bases sitting between them. There are 15 residues in the CDR3. The CDR3 protein is CASSPGPAIDSPLHF. In DNA, the CDR3 is TGTGCCAGCAGTCCGGGACCGGCGATAGATTCACCCCTCCACTTT.

The chain has TRBV9 and TRBJ1-5; 9 positions match TRBD1. The CDR3 loop spans 14 amino acids. Trimming removed 3 bases from V and 6 bases from J; junction bases left unmatched: 4. Looked up from germline, CDR1 is SGDLS and CDR2 is YYNGEE. CDR3 nucleotides: TGTGCCAGCAGCGCAGGACAGGGGCTTCAGCCCCAGCATTTT. Translated: CASSAGQGLQPQHF.